This TCR beta chain was recorded in a study of beta chain features in type 1 diabetes. The study, taken as a whole, reports: High-TCR-expressing cells could be over-represented by cDNA sequencing. When Type 1 diabetes patients were examined, their TCRB CDR3s proved moderately but significantly shorter in all four CD4+ subsets.

With respect to this clone: Antigen unknown.

The sequenced template was cDNA made from the entire isolated RNA. Here immunoSEQ multiplex PCR was the method, and the copy in TCRdb shows in-frame clones only, minus some. The table shows approximately 330,000 clones, with 11% occurring only once. Every donor provided one heparinised blood draw, which averaged about 110 mL. Populations isolated by sorting all had purity greater than 95%. Germline CDR1 and CDR2: GTSNPN and SVGIG (reference sequence). There are 16 residues in the CDR3. J gave up 6 bases and V 0 bases, and 13 bases lay outside the gene matches. The sample comprised naive CD4+ T cells from blood. The chain carries TRBV30 and TRBJ2-7; 8 nucleotides agree with TRBD1. This receptor was obtained from a woman between 25 and 40 years old in good health. In DNA form, the CDR3 reads TGTGCCTGGAGTGTAAACTGGGACAGGCCCTTAGGCGAGCAGTACTTC. Translation gives CAWSVNWDRPLGEQYF.